Below, 26 T cell receptor beta chains from the same sample are listed, as sequenced in a study of blood T cell repertoires in COVID-19. Assay: immunoSEQ multiplex PCR; the TCRdb copy retains only in-frame clones and omits some. The sample carries approximately 220,000 clones, 83% recorded once. The sequenced material came from PBMCs or T cells enriched from blood (not recorded which). These receptor sequences come from a woman aged 40 to 50 who had been exposed to COVID-19.

This clone showed up just a few times. The rearrangement uses TRBV19 and TRBJ1-2; TRBD1 matches at 10 bases. Germline CDR1 is LNHDA and CDR2 is SQIVND (reference sequence). Trimming removed 5 bases from V and 8 bases from J; junction bases left unmatched: 8. The CDR3 runs 14 residues. CDR3 protein: CASSGDRGLAGYTF. The DNA of the CDR3 is TGTGCCAGTAGTGGAGACAGGGGGCTCGCCGGCTACACCTTC.

This chain links TRBV27 with TRBJ2-7, with a weak D call TRBD2 (6 bases). The germline gives CDR1 MNHEY, CDR2 SMNVEV (reference sequence). Trimming pared 11 bases from V and 4 bases from J, leaving 18 bases between. The CDR3 loop spans 13 amino acids. The CDR3 protein is CAAAFGSRYEQYF. The DNA of the CDR3 is TGTGCCGCGGCGTTCGGGAGCAGGTACGAGCAGTACTTC.

The genes are TRBV5-4 and TRBJ2-3; tentative D call: TRBD1 (5 bases). The V end was cut by 4 bases, the J end by 3 bases, with 12 bases between. The CDR3 is made up of 14 amino acids. The germline CDR1 and CDR2 sequences are SGHNT and YYREEE (reference sequence). The CDR3 sequence: CASSRGSETDTQYF. CDR3 bases: TGTGCCAGCAGCAGGGGCAGTGAGACAGATACGCAGTATTTT. The full variable domain, in which reference TRBV5-4 and TRBJ2-3 provide the parts outside the CDR3, is ETGVTQSPTHLIKTRGQQVTLRCSSQSGHNTVSWYQQALGQGPQFIFQYYREEENGRGNFPPRFSGLQFPNYSSELNVNALELDDSALYLCASSRGSETDTQYFGPGTRLTVL.

The chain uses TRBV30 and TRBJ1-5; 10 bases match TRBD1. Germline CDR1 is GTSNPN and CDR2 is SVGIG (reference sequence). The CDR3 consists of 14 residues. The trim removed 2 bases at V and 7 bases at J, leaving 5 bases unmatched. The CDR3 sequence: CAWSRQGAMQPQHF. The CDR3 DNA reads TGTGCCTGGAGTCGACAGGGGGCGATGCAGCCCCAGCATTTT.

V is TRBV18 and J is TRBJ1-5; 8 bases are shared with TRBD1. The J segment lost 4 bases and the V segment lost 3 bases, leaving 14 bases of the junction unmatched. In germline, CDR1 is KGHSH, CDR2 LQKENI. The CDR3 consists of 18 residues. The CDR3 DNA reads TGTGCCAGCTCACCCGGGGACAGGAGGGGTTCATTGAATCAGCCCCAGCATTTT. Residues: CASSPGDRRGSLNQPQHF.

In its sample, this clone was seen a few times. This rearrangement joins TRBV6-1 to TRBJ1-5, with D possibly TRBD1 on 6 matching bases. The CDR3 is 16 residues long. Germline V gene sequence: CDR1 MNHNS, CDR2 SASEGT. With 3 bases removed from V and 1 base from J, the gap between germline ends came to 13 bases. The CDR3 spells CASSDLSGASNQPQHF. The CDR3 DNA reads TGTGCCAGCAGTGATCTTTCAGGGGCGAGCAATCAGCCCCAGCATTTT.

The chain couples TRBV11-2 to TRBJ2-3; 7 bases map to TRBD2. Trimming took 7 bases from V and 9 from J; bases not matched to a gene: 7. Germline CDR1 is SGHAT and CDR2 is FQNNGV. The CDR3 is 12 amino acids. The DNA for the CDR3 is TGTGCCAGCATCCTGGGAGGGATGACGCAGTATTTT. Translated: CASILGGMTQYF.

The chain has TRBV5-1 and TRBJ2-1; D not resolved. The ends were cut back, 0 bases at V and 0 bases at J, with 7 bases in the middle. From germline, CDR1 is SGHRS and CDR2 YFSETQ. The CDR3 is made up of 15 amino acids. The CDR3 region is CASSLGPSSYNEQFF. The CDR3 DNA reads TGCGCCAGCAGCTTGGGTCCCAGCTCCTACAATGAGCAGTTCTTC.

This clone appeared once. V gene TRBV18 combines with J gene TRBJ2-2; 7 bases match TRBD1. Germline lookup yields CDR1 KGHSH and CDR2 LQKENI. The CDR3 consists of 16 residues. The trim removed 3 bases at V and 4 bases at J, leaving 8 bases unmatched. CDR3 DNA sequence: TGTGCCAGCTCACCCGCGACAGGGAAATCCACCGGGGAGCTGTTTTTT. It specifies CASSPATGKSTGELFF. The entire variable domain, with the rest obtained from reference TRBV18 and TRBJ2-2, is as follows: NAGVMQNPRHLVRRRGQEARLRCSPMKGHSHVYWYRQLPEEGLKFMVYLQKENIIDESGMPKERFSAEFPKEGPSILRIQQVVRGDSAAYFCASSPATGKSTGELFFGEGSRLTVL.

The chain carries TRBV4-1 and TRBJ1-1; D call uncertain. Looked up from germline, CDR1 is MGHRA and CDR2 is YSYEKL. Trimming left V 3 bases short and J 10 bases short, with 12 bases between. The CDR3 spans 12 residues. The CDR3 region is CASSHPRAAAFF. The DNA of the CDR3 is TGCGCCAGCAGCCATCCGCGGGCTGCAGCTTTCTTT.

CDR3 DNA: TGTGCCAGCAGCTTTTTAGCGGGGGGGCCGGATGAGCAGTTCTTC. It is translated as CASSFLAGGPDEQFF. This chain links TRBV11-3 with TRBJ2-1, with 11 bases lining up with TRBD2. Germline V lookup: CDR1 SGHNT, CDR2 YENEEA. This CDR3 spans 15 amino acids. Trimming at V came to 3 bases and at J to 8 bases, leaving 6 bases not matched to a gene. Drawing the rest from reference TRBV11-3 and TRBJ2-1, the complete variable domain is EAGVVQSPRYKIIEKKQPVAFWCNPISGHNTLYWYLQNLGQGPELLIRYENEEAVDDSQLPKDRFSAERLKGVDSTLKIQPAELGDSAVYLCASSFLAGGPDEQFFGPGTRLTVL.

This clone was seen a handful of times. The chain carries TRBV7-2 and TRBJ1-6, with D possibly being TRBD1 (6 bases). Trimming pared 5 bases from V and 6 bases from J, leaving 17 bases between. This CDR3 is 16 amino acids long. Germline CDR1 reads SGHTA; CDR2 reads FQGNSA. CDR3 region: CASSLLGQLGNSPLHF. The CDR3 region has the DNA TGTGCCAGCAGCCTACTGGGACAACTTGGTAATTCACCCCTCCACTTT.

The V call is TRBV7-3, the J call TRBJ1-2; D is uncertain. This CDR3 is built from 15 residues. V was cut by 5 bases and J by 4 bases, with 17 bases left in between. Germline V lookup: CDR1 SGHTA, CDR2 FQGTGA. The CDR3 DNA reads as TGTGCCAGCAGCCCAAAAGCGGACGGATTCTATGGCTACACCTTC. It yields the protein CASSPKADGFYGYTF.

This sequence joins TRBV30 and TRBJ2-2; TRBD1 might be the D (6 bases). Germline V gene sequence: CDR1 GTSNPN, CDR2 SVGIG (reference sequence). The ends were cut back, 0 bases at V and 4 bases at J, with 12 bases in the middle. The CDR3 totals 15 residues. This CDR3 is CAWSVRTVRTGELFF. CDR3 coding DNA: TGTGCCTGGAGTGTTAGGACAGTTCGCACCGGGGAGCTGTTTTTT. The full variable domain, its missing parts supplied by reference TRBV30 and TRBJ2-2, is SQTIHQWPATLVQPVGSPLSLECTVEGTSNPNLYWYRQAAGRGLQLLFYSVGIGQISSEVPQNLSASRPQDRQFILSSKKLLLSDSGFYLCAWSVRTVRTGELFFGEGSRLTVL.

The rearrangement joins TRBV7-9 to TRBJ2-7; D is possibly TRBD2 (7 bases). The CDR3 runs 14 residues. The germline V gene has CDR1 SEHNR and CDR2 FQNEAQ (reference sequence). V was trimmed by 3 bases and J by 6 bases, leaving 15 bases between them. CDR3 sequence (DNA): TGTGCCAGCAGCTTTGGGGGGGCGCAGAGCGAGCAGTACTTC. This sequence encodes CASSFGGAQSEQYF.

The chain carries TRBV19 and TRBJ1-1; D is ambiguous. V gave up 5 bases and J gave up 11 bases, with 21 bases separating them. Germline V CDR1 and CDR2: LNHDA, SQIVND (reference sequence). The CDR3 is made up of 14 amino acids. CDR3 DNA: TGTGCCAGTAGTCATCCCCGGGAACGAACACTTGCTTTCTTT. Translated: CASSHPRERTLAFF. Full variable domain (remainder filled in from reference TRBV19 and TRBJ1-1): DGGITQSPKYLFRKEGQNVTLSCEQNLNHDAMYWYRQDPGQGLRLIYYSQIVNDFQKGDIAEGYSVSREKKESFPLTVTSAQKNPTAFYLCASSHPRERTLAFFGQGTRLTVV.

The rearrangement joins TRBV5-1 to TRBJ2-3; 10 nucleotides agree with TRBD2. Germline V gives CDR1 SGHRS, CDR2 YFSETQ. This CDR3 region has 15 residues. The ends lost 6 bases at V and 2 bases at J; junction bases unmatched: 6. The CDR3 bases are TGCGCCAGCACCCTAGCGGGGGCCCCCACAGATACGCAGTATTTT. Translation gives CASTLAGAPTDTQYF.

The V gene is TRBV3-1 (or the pseudogene TRBV3-2), the J gene TRBJ1-6; D is unresolved. This CDR3 has 15 residues. V was trimmed by 0 bases and J by 8 bases, leaving 11 bases between them. Germline-derived CDR1 and CDR2 are LGHDT and YNNKEL (reference sequence). In DNA form, the CDR3 reads TGTGCCAGCAGCCAAGAGTTGCGTCTCTATTCACCCCTCCACTTT. Its translation is CASSQELRLYSPLHF.

The V call is TRBV5-1, the J call TRBJ1-6, with D possibly TRBD1 on 5 matching bases. V lost 4 bases, J lost 0 bases, and 17 bases lay in between. CDR1 is SGHRS and CDR2 is YFSETQ in the germline V gene. This CDR3 region has 18 residues. The CDR3 is CASSQLSGDSSYNSPLHF. For the CDR3, the DNA is TGCGCCAGCAGCCAATTATCGGGGGATAGCTCCTATAATTCACCCCTCCACTTT.

The chain has TRBV4-3 and TRBJ1-1; TRBD1 is a possible D gene (5 bases). The CDR3 has 15 amino acids. Germline loops: CDR1 LGHNA, CDR2 YSLEER. Trimming removed 4 bases at V and 8 bases at J, with 20 bases between. CDR3 amino acids: CASSPHWRGVGEAFF. Here the CDR3 DNA reads TGCGCCAGCAGCCCCCATTGGAGGGGAGTGGGAGAAGCTTTCTTT.

This chain joins TRBV5-5 and TRBJ2-7; no clear D gene. The ends were cut back, 0 bases at V and 0 bases at J, with 16 bases in the middle. This CDR3 has 17 amino acids. Germline-derived CDR1 and CDR2 are SGHKS and YYEKEE (reference sequence). The CDR3: CASSLAGVGGYSYEQYF. In DNA, the CDR3 is TGTGCCAGCAGCTTGGCTGGTGTCGGCGGATACTCCTACGAGCAGTACTTC.

The V call is TRBV9, the J call TRBJ2-1; 10 positions agree with TRBD2. Germline CDR1 is SGDLS and CDR2 is YYNGEE. The CDR3 consists of 17 residues. V shed 3 bases, J shed 2 bases, and the junction held 8 bases outside the gene matches. CDR3 amino acids: CASSGELSGGTYNEQFF. In nucleotides, the CDR3 is TGTGCCAGCAGCGGAGAACTTAGCGGGGGGACCTACAATGAGCAGTTCTTC. The variable domain in full, completed from reference TRBV9 and TRBJ2-1, reads DSGVTQTPKHLITATGQRVTLRCSPRSGDLSVYWYQQSLDQGLQFLIQYYNGEERAKGNILERFSAQQFPDLHSELNLSSLELGDSALYFCASSGELSGGTYNEQFFGPGTRLTVL.

This clone has just one count. J is TRBJ2-2 and V is TRBV5-1; D remains ambiguous. Trimming cost V 7 bases and J 5 bases, with 9 bases left between them. The CDR3 is 12 amino acids. Looked up from germline, CDR1 is SGHRS and CDR2 is YFSETQ. The CDR3 coding sequence is TGCGCCAGCCATGCCCGGACCGGGGAGCTGTTTTTT. Translated, it gives CASHARTGELFF.

This clone was seen a few times. The J gene is TRBJ2-3, the V gene TRBV7-2; D is undetermined. The germline V gene encodes CDR1 SGHTA and CDR2 FQGNSA. The V and J ends lost 1 base and 0 bases respectively, with 14 bases between them. The CDR3 runs 17 residues. For the CDR3, the DNA is TGTGCCAGCAGCTTAGTCCCGCGTGCCACTAGCACAGATACGCAGTATTTT. Its protein product is CASSLVPRATSTDTQYF.

This clone showed up just a few times. The V call is TRBV11-3, the J call TRBJ2-5; 12 nucleotides align to TRBD1. Trimming cost V 5 bases and J 5 bases; bases outside gene matches: 3. Looked up from germline, CDR1 is SGHNT and CDR2 is YENEEA. This CDR3 comprises 14 residues. CDR3 sequence: CASSPGTGGETQYF. CDR3 DNA sequence: TGTGCCAGCAGCCCGGGGACAGGGGGCGAGACCCAGTACTTC.

The chain carries TRBV7-3 and TRBJ2-3; 7 positions agree with TRBD2. Looked up from germline, CDR1 is SGHTA and CDR2 is FQGTGA. V dropped 5 bases and J dropped 5; count of bases not matched to a gene: 7. This CDR3 comprises 14 residues. CDR3 sequence (DNA): TGTGCCAGCAGCCGCGGGGGATCGCGAGATACGCAGTATTTT. This translates into CASSRGGSRDTQYF.